This TCR beta chain was profiled in a study of blood T cells in healthy people across ages. Study-wide points: Total diversity from one million sequenced T cells was likely underestimated. There were more naive CD4+ cells and higher diversity in long-lived donors than in aged donors. While age rose, TCR beta diversity per million T cells dropped in a roughly linear way.

A second PCR, run for roughly 7 to 12 cycles, used a sample-barcoded 5' primer plus a J-beta primer mix. MiXCR was run by TCRdb on the 5' RACE reads, yielding one entry per CDR3 protein. The data hold approximately 730,000 distinct CDR3 sequences, with roughly 41% observed a single time. This clonotype has only a few counts. Its antigen is unidentified. Drawing of peripheral blood yielded roughly 9.8 milliliters from each donor. The receptor's source is a woman in her sixties or seventies in good health. Sequencing used blood.

The CDR3 nucleotides are TGTGCCACCAGTGAAGGGACCTACGAGCAGTACTTC. This codes for CATSEGTYEQYF. The chain uses TRBV24-1 and TRBJ2-7; D is unresolved. The germline V and J ends were trimmed by 4 bases and 2 bases, with 5 bases remaining between them. This CDR3 region has 12 residues. CDR1 KGHDR and CDR2 SFDVKD come from the germline V gene.